The rows below give T cell receptor beta chains drawn from one sample of a study of PD-1 blockade in classical Hodgkin lymphoma. Method: immunoSEQ multiplex PCR; TCRdb's copy keeps in-frame clones and lacks some. The top ten clones hold approximately 26% of a sample with over 14,000 clones, around 82% of them seen once. This sample comprised peripheral blood mononuclear cells (PBMCs), obtained before the second cycle of nivolumab. The origin of the receptors is a human donor with classical Hodgkin lymphoma. CDR3s include the opening cysteine and the closing phenylalanine or tryptophan. D genes are given only for firm matches. Part of the rows lack a size; the others show once, few, many or a class for expanded clones.

D: .
V: TRBV28
J: TRBJ2-1
size: .
DNA: TGTGCCAGCATAGAATCGGCAGGGGGGTACAATGAGCAGTTCTTC
CDR3: CASIESAGGYNEQFF

D: .
V: TRBV2
J: TRBJ2-2
size: .
DNA: TGTGCCAGCAAATTGGGGTCTACCACCGGGGAGCTGTTTTTT
CDR3: CASKLGSTTGELFF

D: .
V: TRBV6-6
J: TRBJ2-5
size: .
DNA: TGTGCCAGCAGCCGGACCGCCGGAGAGACCCAGTACTTC
CDR3: CASSRTAGETQYF

D: .
V: TRBV2
J: TRBJ1-4
size: .
DNA: TGTGCCAGCTCTGAGGGGGGAATTACTAATGAAAAACTGTTTTTT
CDR3: CASSEGGITNEKLFF

D: TRBD1
V: TRBV5-4
J: TRBJ2-7
size: .
DNA: TGTGCCAGCAGCACCGGGACAGACGCGACAGGGCAGTACTTC
CDR3: CASSTGTDATGQYF

D: .
V: TRBV9
J: TRBJ2-5
size: .
DNA: TGTGCCAGCAGCGTAGCGGCAGGCCAAGAGACCCAGTACTTC
CDR3: CASSVAAGQETQYF

D: .
V: TRBV14
J: TRBJ1-2
size: once
DNA: TGTGCCAGCAGCCAAGAAGGGGTTGGCGGGGAGAACGGCTACACCTTC
CDR3: CASSQEGVGGENGYTF

D: TRBD1
V: TRBV7-6
J: TRBJ2-3
size: .
DNA: TGTGCCAGCAGCCGGGACAGGGGATTAAAAGATACGCAGTATTTT
CDR3: CASSRDRGLKDTQYF

D: TRBD1
V: TRBV7-6
J: TRBJ1-3
size: .
DNA: TGTGCCAGCAGCTCCAGGACAGGGGTGGTCGGAAACACCATATATTTT
CDR3: CASSSRTGVVGNTIYF

D: .
V: TRBV7-2
J: TRBJ1-5
size: .
DNA: TGTGCCAGCACCACAGACAGGCGAAATCAGCCCCAGCATTTT
CDR3: CASTTDRRNQPQHF

D: .
V: TRBV6-5
J: TRBJ1-2
size: .
DNA: TGTGCCAGCAGTTTAGACGGTGGCTATGGCTACACCTTC
CDR3: CASSLDGGYGYTF

D: TRBD1
V: TRBV19
J: TRBJ2-1
size: medium-sized
DNA: TGTGCCAGTAGTCGACAGGGTAATATCTACAATGAGCAGTTCTTC
CDR3: CASSRQGNIYNEQFF

D: .
V: TRBV19
J: TRBJ1-6
size: .
DNA: TGTGCCAGTAGTATCGGTCAGGCAAATTCACCCCTCCACTTT
CDR3: CASSIGQANSPLHF

D: .
V: TRBV7-6
J: TRBJ2-3
size: .
DNA: TGTGCCAGCAGCCCCCGACTGGCAGATACGCAGTATTTT
CDR3: CASSPRLADTQYF

D: TRBD2
V: TRBV5-4
J: TRBJ2-5
size: .
DNA: TGTGCCAGCAGCTTGATTACTAGCGGGGGAGGGTTAGAGACCCAGTACTTC
CDR3: CASSLITSGGGLETQYF

D: TRBD1
V: TRBV27
J: TRBJ1-2
size: .
DNA: TGTGCCAGCAGTCCTCACTCGGGGACAGCAGGGAACTATGGCTACACCTTC
CDR3: CASSPHSGTAGNYGYTF

D: .
V: TRBV7-9
J: TRBJ2-1
size: .
DNA: TGTGCCAGCAGCTTAGAAGTCGGCCGCTCCTACAATGAGCAGTTCTTC
CDR3: CASSLEVGRSYNEQFF

D: TRBD1
V: TRBV4-1
J: TRBJ2-2
size: few
DNA: TGCGCCAGCAGCCCCCCACAGGGGACAGACACCGGGGAGCTGTTTTTT
CDR3: CASSPPQGTDTGELFF

D: .
V: TRBV18
J: TRBJ2-5
size: once
DNA: TGTGCCAGCTCACCACTGACAGGTTCCCAAGAGACCCAGTACTTC
CDR3: CASSPLTGSQETQYF

D: .
V: TRBV7-3
J: TRBJ2-3
size: .
DNA: TGTGCCAGCAGCTTAAAACCGCCCGATACGCAGTATTTT
CDR3: CASSLKPPDTQYF

D: TRBD1
V: TRBV9
J: TRBJ1-3
size: .
DNA: TGTGCCAGCAGCTCACAGGGGGATCGTGGAAACACCATATATTTT
CDR3: CASSSQGDRGNTIYF

D: .
V: TRBV9
J: TRBJ1-4
size: once
DNA: TGTGCCAGCAGCCCTACAGGAACTACTAATGAAAAACTGTTTTTT
CDR3: CASSPTGTTNEKLFF

D: .
V: TRBV5-1
J: TRBJ2-2
size: .
DNA: TGCGCCAGCAGCTTGGCCGTAGGGGACACCGGGGAGCTGTTTTTT
CDR3: CASSLAVGDTGELFF

D: .
V: TRBV6-5
J: TRBJ2-2
size: .
DNA: TGTGCCAGCAGTTACTCGAGGCGGGGAAACGGGGAGCTGTTTTTT
CDR3: CASSYSRRGNGELFF

D: .
V: TRBV25-1
J: TRBJ1-1
size: .
DNA: TGTGCCAGCAGTGAAAGACGGACGGGGCTAGGCACTGAAGCTTTCTTT
CDR3: CASSERRTGLGTEAFF

D: .
V: TRBV11-1
J: TRBJ1-1
size: .
DNA: TGTGCCAGCAGCTTAGCGTTAGCCACCGCCGAGGCTTTCTTT
CDR3: CASSLALATAEAFF

D: TRBD1
V: TRBV7-8
J: TRBJ1-1
size: .
DNA: TGTGCCAGCAGCTTTTACAGGGGCAGGGGCACTGAAGCTTTCTTT
CDR3: CASSFYRGRGTEAFF

D: .
V: TRBV28
J: TRBJ2-7
size: .
DNA: TGTGCCAGCAGTTTATACTACGAGCAGTACTTC
CDR3: CASSLYYEQYF

D: .
V: TRBV14
J: TRBJ2-5
size: .
DNA: TGTGCCAGCAGCCAAGGTTTGGGGGAGACCCAGTACTTC
CDR3: CASSQGLGETQYF

D: .
V: TRBV5-1
J: TRBJ2-3
size: few
DNA: TGCGCCAGCAACCCATTCGGAACAGTTAGCACAGATACGCAGTATTTT
CDR3: CASNPFGTVSTDTQYF

D: .
V: TRBV14
J: TRBJ1-6
size: .
DNA: TGTGCCAGCAGCCAAGCCAAAGTAGGCTCCTATAATTCACCCCTCCACTTT
CDR3: CASSQAKVGSYNSPLHF

D: .
V: TRBV5-6
J: TRBJ2-3
size: few
DNA: TGTGCCAGCAGCTATGGACTAACAGATACGCAGTATTTT
CDR3: CASSYGLTDTQYF

D: TRBD1
V: TRBV19
J: TRBJ1-1
size: .
DNA: TGTGCCAGTAGTATAGTGCCAGGGGGTCAAGGCACTGAAGCTTTCTTT
CDR3: CASSIVPGGQGTEAFF

D: .
V: TRBV5-4
J: TRBJ2-4
size: .
DNA: TGTGCCAGCAGCTCAGACAGAGCCAAAAACATTCAGTACTTC
CDR3: CASSSDRAKNIQYF

D: .
V: TRBV6-5
J: TRBJ1-1
size: .
DNA: TGTGCCAGCAGTTACTCCGGGAGAATGAACACTGAAGCTTTCTTT
CDR3: CASSYSGRMNTEAFF

D: .
V: TRBV18
J: TRBJ2-3
size: .
DNA: TGTGCCAGCTCACCAGCTAGCCCTAGCACAGATACGCAGTATTTT
CDR3: CASSPASPSTDTQYF

D: TRBD1
V: TRBV4-3
J: TRBJ1-2
size: .
DNA: TGCGCCAGCAGCCAAGATACCCCGACGAGGCAGGGGGCAAGCTTC
CDR3: CASSQDTPTRQGASF

D: TRBD2
V: TRBV9
J: TRBJ2-3
size: .
DNA: TGTGCCAGCAGCGACCGTGGCGGGGGTAACACAGATACGCAGTATTTT
CDR3: CASSDRGGGNTDTQYF

D: .
V: TRBV7-2
J: TRBJ2-3
size: .
DNA: TGTGCCAGCAGCTTAGTGCCTTTTGTAGCAGAGAGCACAGATACGCAGTATTTT
CDR3: CASSLVPFVAESTDTQYF

D: TRBD1
V: TRBV27
J: TRBJ1-4
size: once
DNA: TGTGCCAGCAGTTCACCCCGGGACAGGGAGGGAGGTAATGAAAAACTGTTTTTT
CDR3: CASSSPRDREGGNEKLFF

D: .
V: TRBV7-2
J: TRBJ1-1
size: .
DNA: TGTGCCAGCAGCCGACCTTCTTGGGACACTGAAGCTTTCTTT
CDR3: CASSRPSWDTEAFF

D: .
V: TRBV28
J: TRBJ1-1
size: .
DNA: TGTGCCAGCAGTTTAAGACAATTTAACGCTGAAGCTTTCTTT
CDR3: CASSLRQFNAEAFF

D: TRBD2
V: TRBV5-4
J: TRBJ2-3
size: .
DNA: TGTGCCAGCAGCTTGGTAGCGGGGGCGCCAGATACGCAGTATTTT
CDR3: CASSLVAGAPDTQYF

D: TRBD2
V: TRBV2
J: TRBJ2-1
size: .
DNA: TGTGCCAGCAGTGACGGGGGGGGCTCCTACAATGAGCAGTTCTTC
CDR3: CASSDGGGSYNEQFF

D: TRBD2
V: TRBV5-4
J: TRBJ2-5
size: .
DNA: TGTGCCAGCAGCTGGGGCGGGGGGGCCCAAGAGACCCAGTACTTC
CDR3: CASSWGGGAQETQYF

D: .
V: TRBV2
J: TRBJ2-5
size: .
DNA: TGTGCCAGCAGTGAACAGGGGAGGGGGGAGACCCAGTACTTC
CDR3: CASSEQGRGETQYF

D: .
V: TRBV5-4
J: TRBJ2-6
size: few
DNA: TGTGCCAGCAGCCTCTCCACGATGGGTGGGGCCAACGTCCTGACTTTC
CDR3: CASSLSTMGGANVLTF